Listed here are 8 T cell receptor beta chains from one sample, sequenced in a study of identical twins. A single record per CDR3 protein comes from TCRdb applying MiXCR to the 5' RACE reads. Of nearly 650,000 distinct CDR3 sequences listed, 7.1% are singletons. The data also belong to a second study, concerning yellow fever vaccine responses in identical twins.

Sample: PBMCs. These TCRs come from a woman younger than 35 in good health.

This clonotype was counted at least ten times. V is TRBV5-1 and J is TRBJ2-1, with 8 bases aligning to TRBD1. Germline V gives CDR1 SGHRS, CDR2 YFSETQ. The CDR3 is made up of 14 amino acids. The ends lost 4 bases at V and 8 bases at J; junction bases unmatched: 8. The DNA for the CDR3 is TGCGCCAGCAGCATTCAGGGGGCGGTCGATGAGCAGTTCTTC. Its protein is CASSIQGAVDEQFF.

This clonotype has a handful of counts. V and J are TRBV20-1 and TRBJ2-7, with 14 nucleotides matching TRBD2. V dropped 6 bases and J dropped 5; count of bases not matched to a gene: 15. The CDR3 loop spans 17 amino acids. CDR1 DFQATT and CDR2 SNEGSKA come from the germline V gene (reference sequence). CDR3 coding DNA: TGCAGTGCCCTCCCTCCCGGGACTAGCGGGAGAAGGAACGAGCAGTACTTC. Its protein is CSALPPGTSGRRNEQYF.

The CDR3 DNA sequence: TGTGCCAGCAGCTTATCCTGGACAGTTCAAGAGACCCAGTACTTC. Residues: CASSLSWTVQETQYF. V gene TRBV7-8 combines with J gene TRBJ2-5; perhaps TRBD1 as D (6 bases). CDR3 length equals 15 residues. Trimming pared 2 bases from V and 2 bases from J, leaving 12 bases between. The germline V gene encodes CDR1 SGHVS and CDR2 FQNEAQ.

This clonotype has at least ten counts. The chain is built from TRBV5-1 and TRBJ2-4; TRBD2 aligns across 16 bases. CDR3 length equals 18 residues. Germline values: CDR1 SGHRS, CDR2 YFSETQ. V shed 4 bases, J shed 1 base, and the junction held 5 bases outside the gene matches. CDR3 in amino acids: CASSRGLAGGSAKNIQYF. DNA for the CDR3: TGCGCCAGCAGCAGGGGACTAGCGGGAGGGTCGGCCAAAAACATTCAGTACTTC.

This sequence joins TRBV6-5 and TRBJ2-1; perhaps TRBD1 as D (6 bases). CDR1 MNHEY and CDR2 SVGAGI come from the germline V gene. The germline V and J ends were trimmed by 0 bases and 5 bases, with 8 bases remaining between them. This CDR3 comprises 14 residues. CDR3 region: CASSYSGQDNEQFF. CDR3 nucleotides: TGTGCCAGCAGTTACTCGGGACAAGACAATGAGCAGTTCTTC.

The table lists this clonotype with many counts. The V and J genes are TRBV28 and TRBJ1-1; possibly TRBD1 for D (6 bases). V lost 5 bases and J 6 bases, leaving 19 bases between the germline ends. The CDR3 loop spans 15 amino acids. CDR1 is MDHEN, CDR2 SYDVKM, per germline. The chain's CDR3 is CASSTKLRGIAEAFF. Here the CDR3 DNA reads TGTGCCAGCAGTACTAAATTGAGGGGGATTGCTGAAGCTTTCTTT.

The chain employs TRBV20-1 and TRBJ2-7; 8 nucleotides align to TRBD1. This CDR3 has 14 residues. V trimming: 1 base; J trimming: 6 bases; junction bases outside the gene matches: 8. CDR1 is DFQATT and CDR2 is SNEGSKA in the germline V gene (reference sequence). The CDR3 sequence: CSARARTGRREQYF. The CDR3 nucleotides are TGCAGTGCTAGAGCCCGGACAGGGAGGCGCGAGCAGTACTTC.

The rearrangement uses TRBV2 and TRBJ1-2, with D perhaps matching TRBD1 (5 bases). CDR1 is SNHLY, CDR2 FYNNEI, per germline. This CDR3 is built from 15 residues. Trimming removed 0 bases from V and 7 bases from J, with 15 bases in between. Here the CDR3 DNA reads TGTGCCAGCAGTGAAGCGGATGGAAATAGGGGTGGCTACACCTTC. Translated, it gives CASSEADGNRGGYTF.